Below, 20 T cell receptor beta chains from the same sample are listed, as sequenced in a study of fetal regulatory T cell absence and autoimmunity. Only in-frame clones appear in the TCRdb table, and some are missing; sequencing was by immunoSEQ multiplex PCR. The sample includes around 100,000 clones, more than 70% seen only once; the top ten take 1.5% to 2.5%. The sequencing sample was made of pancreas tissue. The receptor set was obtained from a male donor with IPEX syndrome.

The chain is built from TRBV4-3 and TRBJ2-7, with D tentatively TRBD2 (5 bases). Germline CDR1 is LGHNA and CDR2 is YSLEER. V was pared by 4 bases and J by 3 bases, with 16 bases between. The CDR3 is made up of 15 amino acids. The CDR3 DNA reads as TGCGCCAGCAGCCCACACGCTGGAGGTTACTACGAGCAGTACTTC. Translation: CASSPHAGGYYEQYF.

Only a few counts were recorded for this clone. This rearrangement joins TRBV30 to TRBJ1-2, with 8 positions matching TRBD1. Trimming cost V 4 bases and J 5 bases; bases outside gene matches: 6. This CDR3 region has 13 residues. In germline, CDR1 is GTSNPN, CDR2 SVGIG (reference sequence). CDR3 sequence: CAWTQTGAYGYTF. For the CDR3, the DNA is TGTGCCTGGACCCAGACAGGGGCGTATGGCTACACCTTC. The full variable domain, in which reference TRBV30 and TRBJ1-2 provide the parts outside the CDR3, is SQTIHQWPATLVQPVGSPLSLECTVEGTSNPNLYWYRQAAGRGLQLLFYSVGIGQISSEVPQNLSASRPQDRQFILSSKKLLLSDSGFYLCAWTQTGAYGYTFGSGTRLTVV.

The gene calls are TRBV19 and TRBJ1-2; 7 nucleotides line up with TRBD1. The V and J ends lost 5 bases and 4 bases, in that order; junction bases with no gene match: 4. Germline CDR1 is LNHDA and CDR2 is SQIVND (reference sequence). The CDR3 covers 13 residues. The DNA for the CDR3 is TGTGCCAGTAGTGTAGGGACAGCCTATGGCTACACCTTC. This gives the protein CASSVGTAYGYTF.

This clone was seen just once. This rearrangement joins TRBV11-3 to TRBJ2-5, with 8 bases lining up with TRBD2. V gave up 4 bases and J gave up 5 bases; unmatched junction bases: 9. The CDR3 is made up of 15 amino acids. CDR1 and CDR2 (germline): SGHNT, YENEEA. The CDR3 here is CASSSPYGGAETQYF. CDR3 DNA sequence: TGTGCCAGCAGCTCTCCCTACGGGGGGGCCGAGACCCAGTACTTC.

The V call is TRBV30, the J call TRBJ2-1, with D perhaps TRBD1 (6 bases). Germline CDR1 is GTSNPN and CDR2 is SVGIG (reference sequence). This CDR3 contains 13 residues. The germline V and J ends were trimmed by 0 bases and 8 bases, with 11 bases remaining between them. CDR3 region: CAWSVHRVYEQFF. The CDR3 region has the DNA TGTGCCTGGAGTGTACACAGGGTATATGAGCAGTTCTTC.

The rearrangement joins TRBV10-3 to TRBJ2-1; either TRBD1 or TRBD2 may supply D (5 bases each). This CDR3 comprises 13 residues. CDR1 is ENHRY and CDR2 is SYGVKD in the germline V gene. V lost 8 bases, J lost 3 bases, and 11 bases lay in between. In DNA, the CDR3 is TGTGCCATCGGGGGTGGCGGCTACAATGAGCAGTTCTTC. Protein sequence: CAIGGGGYNEQFF.

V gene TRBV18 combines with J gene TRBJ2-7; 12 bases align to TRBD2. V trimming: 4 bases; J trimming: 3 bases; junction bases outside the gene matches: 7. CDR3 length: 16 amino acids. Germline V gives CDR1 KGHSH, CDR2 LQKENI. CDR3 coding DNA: TGTGCCAGCTCACATTTGACTAGCGGGAGTAACTACGAGCAGTACTTC. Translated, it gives CASSHLTSGSNYEQYF.

The CDR3 sequence: CASSQWGGGSSYNSPLHF. CDR3 nucleotides: TGCGCCAGCAGCCAATGGGGAGGAGGGAGCTCCTATAATTCACCCCTCCACTTT. This chain connects TRBV4-1 to TRBJ1-6; D is unresolved. The length of the CDR3 is 18 residues. Germline V gene data show CDR1 as MGHRA and CDR2 as YSYEKL. The ends were cut back, 2 bases at V and 0 bases at J, with 14 bases in the middle.

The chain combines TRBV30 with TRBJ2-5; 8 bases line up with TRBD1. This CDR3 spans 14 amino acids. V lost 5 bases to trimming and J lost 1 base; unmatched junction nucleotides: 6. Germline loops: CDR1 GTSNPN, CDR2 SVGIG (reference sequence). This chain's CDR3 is CAWGDRRVQETQYF. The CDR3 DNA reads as TGTGCCTGGGGGGACAGGAGGGTCCAAGAGACCCAGTACTTC.

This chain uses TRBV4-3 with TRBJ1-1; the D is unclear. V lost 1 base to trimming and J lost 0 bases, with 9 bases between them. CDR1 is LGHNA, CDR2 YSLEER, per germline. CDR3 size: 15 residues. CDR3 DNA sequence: TGCGCCAGCAGCCAAGGCGGGGAGATGAACACTGAAGCTTTCTTT. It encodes CASSQGGEMNTEAFF.

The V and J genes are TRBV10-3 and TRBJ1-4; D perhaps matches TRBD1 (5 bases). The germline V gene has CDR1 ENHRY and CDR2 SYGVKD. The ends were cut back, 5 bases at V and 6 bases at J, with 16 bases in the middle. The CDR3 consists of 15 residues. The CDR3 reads CAISTRRTPYEKLFF. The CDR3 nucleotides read TGTGCCATCAGTACTCGTAGGACACCCTATGAAAAACTGTTTTTT.

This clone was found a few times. The CDR3 DNA reads as TGTGCCAGCAGCGGCGGGGGCGCTGGCTACACCTTC. Translated: CASSGGGAGYTF. This chain uses TRBV2 with TRBJ1-2; perhaps TRBD1 as D (6 bases). With 6 bases removed from V and 7 bases from J, the gap between germline ends came to 12 bases. This CDR3 spans 12 amino acids. Germline V gives CDR1 SNHLY, CDR2 FYNNEI.

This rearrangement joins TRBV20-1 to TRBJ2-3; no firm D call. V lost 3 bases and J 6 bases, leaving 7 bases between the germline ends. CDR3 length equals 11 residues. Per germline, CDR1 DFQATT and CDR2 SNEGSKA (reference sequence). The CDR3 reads CSARYIDTQYF. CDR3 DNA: TGCAGTGCTAGGTATATTGATACGCAGTATTTT.

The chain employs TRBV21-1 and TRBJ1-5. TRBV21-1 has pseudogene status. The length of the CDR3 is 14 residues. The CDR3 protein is CASSKKGSNQPQHF. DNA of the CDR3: TGTGCCAGCAGCAAAAAAGGAAGCAATCAGCCCCAGCATTTT.

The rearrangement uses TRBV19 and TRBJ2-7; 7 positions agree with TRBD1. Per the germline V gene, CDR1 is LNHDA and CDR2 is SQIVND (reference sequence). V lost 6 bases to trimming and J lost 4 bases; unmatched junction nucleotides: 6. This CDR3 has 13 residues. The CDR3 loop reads CASRRTGAYEQYF. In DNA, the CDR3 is TGTGCCAGTAGGAGGACAGGAGCTTACGAGCAGTACTTC.

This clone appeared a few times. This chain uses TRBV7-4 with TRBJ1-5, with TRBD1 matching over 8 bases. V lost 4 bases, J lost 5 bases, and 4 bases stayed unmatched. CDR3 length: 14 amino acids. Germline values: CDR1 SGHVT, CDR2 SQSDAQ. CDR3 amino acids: CASSSSDRDQPQHF. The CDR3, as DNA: TGTGCCAGCAGCTCTTCGGACAGGGATCAGCCCCAGCATTTT.

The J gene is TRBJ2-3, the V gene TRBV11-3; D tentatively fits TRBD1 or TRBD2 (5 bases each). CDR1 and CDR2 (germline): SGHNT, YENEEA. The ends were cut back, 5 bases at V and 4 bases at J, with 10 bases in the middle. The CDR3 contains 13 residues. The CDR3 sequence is CASSRGPSDTQYF. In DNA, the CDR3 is TGTGCCAGCAGCCGGGGACCCTCAGATACGCAGTATTTT.

The CDR3 protein is CASRLISGGDEQYF. In DNA form, the CDR3 reads TGTGCAAGTCGCTTAATTTCGGGGGGCGACGAGCAGTACTTC. This chain uses TRBV12-2 with TRBJ2-7; the table's D call TRBD2 went unverified against the DNA. TRBV12-2 is a documented pseudogene. The CDR3 loop spans 14 amino acids.

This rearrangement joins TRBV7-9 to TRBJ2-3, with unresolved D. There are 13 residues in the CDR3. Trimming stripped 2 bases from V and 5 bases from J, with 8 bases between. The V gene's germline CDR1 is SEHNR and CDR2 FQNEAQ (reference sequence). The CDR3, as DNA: TGTGCCAGCAGCTTAATCCCCGGAGATACGCAGTATTTT. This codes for CASSLIPGDTQYF. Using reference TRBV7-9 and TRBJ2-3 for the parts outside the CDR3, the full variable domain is DTGVSQNPRHKITKRGQNVTFRCDPISEHNRLYWYRQTLGQGPEFLTYFQNEAQLEKSRLLSDRFSAERPKGSFSTLEIQRTEQGDSAMYLCASSLIPGDTQYFGPGTRLTVL.

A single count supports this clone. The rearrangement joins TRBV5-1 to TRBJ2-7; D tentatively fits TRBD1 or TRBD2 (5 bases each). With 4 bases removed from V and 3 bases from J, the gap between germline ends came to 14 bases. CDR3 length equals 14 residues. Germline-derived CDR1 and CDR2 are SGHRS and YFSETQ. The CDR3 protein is CASSSVGRVYEQYF. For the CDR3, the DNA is TGCGCCAGCAGCAGTGTGGGGCGGGTCTACGAGCAGTACTTC.